The sequence of this T cell receptor beta chain was determined in a study of regulatory dendritic cells for organ transplantation. Broader study findings: Memory T cells were less diverse than naive, with memory CD8+ most oligoclonal.

TCRdb's copy holds only in-frame clones and misses some; the assay was immunoSEQ multiplex PCR. The sample records over 9,000 clones, around nine tenths being singletons. In its sample, this clone was seen once. What it binds is not known. The V and J ends lost 7 bases and 1 base respectively, with 10 bases between them. The CDR3 has 13 residues. From germline, CDR1 is MNHEY and CDR2 SVGAGI. Sorted T cells were CFSE-labeled and cultured roughly five days with allogeneic regulatory or mature dendritic cells at 1:10. Naive CD45RA+ and memory CD45RO+ CD4+ or CD8+ T cells were FACS-sorted. The chain couples TRBV6-5 to TRBJ1-1; D is undetermined. Specimen: naive CD8+ T cells from blood cultured with dendritic cells. Subset denoted: CD45RA+ naive T cells. This TCR came from a human donor in good health. The CDR3 region has the DNA TGTGCCAGCACCGATAATGGGAACACTGAAGCTTTCTTT. This encodes CASTDNGNTEAFF.